This T cell receptor beta chain was identified during a study of blood T cell repertoires in COVID-19. Measured with immunoSEQ multiplex PCR; TCRdb has only the in-frame clones, and not every one. Here the sample spans 100,000 or so clones, approximately 86% being singletons. CDR3 length: 15 amino acids. CDR1 is MNHEY, CDR2 SMNVEV, per germline (reference sequence). Trimming took 6 bases from V and 2 from J; bases not matched to a gene: 7. Sequences were obtained from peripheral blood. V usage is TRBV27 and J usage is TRBJ1-1; TRBD1 aligns across 9 bases. The receptor's source is a woman between 50 and 59 years old with COVID-19, enrolled during active disease. Here the CDR3 DNA reads TGTGCCAGCAGCTGGGGGGACAGGGTAAACACTGAAGCTTTCTTT. Translating it yields CASSWGDRVNTEAFF.